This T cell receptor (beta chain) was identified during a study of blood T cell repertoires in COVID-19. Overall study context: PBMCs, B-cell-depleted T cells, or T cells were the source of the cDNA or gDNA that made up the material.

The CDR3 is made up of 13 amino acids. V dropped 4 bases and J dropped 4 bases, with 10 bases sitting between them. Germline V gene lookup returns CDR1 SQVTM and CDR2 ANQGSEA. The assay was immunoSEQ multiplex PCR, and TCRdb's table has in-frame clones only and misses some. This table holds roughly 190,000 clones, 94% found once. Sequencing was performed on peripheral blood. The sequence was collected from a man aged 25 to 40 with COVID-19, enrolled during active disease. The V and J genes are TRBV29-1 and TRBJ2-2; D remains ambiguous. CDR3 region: CSVALYSTGELFF. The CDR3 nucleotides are TGCAGCGTTGCTCTGTATAGCACCGGGGAGCTGTTTTTT.